This T cell receptor beta chain was found in a study of shared clonotypes between healthy human individuals. Turning to the study itself: Sampling drew on donors who were two women and three men aged 18 to 49.

There are 18 residues in the CDR3. Germline trimming cut 5 bases from V and 1 base from J; bases unmatched to any gene: 11. Per the germline V gene, CDR1 is SEHNR and CDR2 is FQNEAQ (reference sequence). This clone was counted between two and nine times. Some clones are missing from TCRdb's copy, which holds only in-frame ones; the method was immunoSEQ multiplex PCR. The sample includes 450,000 to 550,000 clones, 79% of them seen just once. Only Caucasian adults living in Nashville, Tennessee served as donors. The clonotype originates from a woman between 35 and 50 years old in good health. Some clones in this sample may be carry-over from other donors' samples. Sequencing was done on a sample of PBMCs. The V and J genes are TRBV7-9 and TRBJ1-1; 12 bases line up with TRBD1. Here the CDR3 DNA reads TGTGCCAGCAGCATAACCGGGACAGGGGGCGTCCCGAACACTGAAGCTTTCTTT. Encoded protein: CASSITGTGGVPNTEAFF.